One and the same sample provided the 10 T cell receptor beta chains below, sequenced in a study of blood T cell repertoires in COVID-19. The table came from immunoSEQ multiplex PCR; TCRdb's copy has only in-frame clones and leaves some out. This repertoire shows a few hundred thousand clones, roughly 88% found once; its top ten account for less than 2%. Sequences were obtained from PBMCs or T cells enriched from blood (not recorded which). The origin of the receptors is a woman between 40 and 55 years old who had recovered from COVID-19.

The DNA of the CDR3 is TGCGCCAGCAGCCAGGGGAGACAGGGTGGGACTGAAGCTTTCTTT. It yields the protein CASSQGRQGGTEAFF. The chain employs TRBV5-1 and TRBJ1-1; 7 bases are shared with TRBD1. V shed 4 bases and J 5 bases; nucleotides not matched to a gene: 11. The CDR3 has 15 residues. CDR1 is SGHRS, CDR2 YFSETQ, per germline.

The chain has TRBV29-1 and TRBJ2-1; unclear D gene. The CDR3 loop spans 12 amino acids. Germline V lookup: CDR1 SQVTM, CDR2 ANQGSEA. V lost 0 bases to trimming and J lost 9 bases, with 9 bases between them. The CDR3 nucleotides are TGCAGCGTTGAAGACTCCCCTAGTGAGCAGTTCTTC. Protein product: CSVEDSPSEQFF.

CDR3 coding DNA: TGTGCCAGTAGTGTTAACCCCGGGACAGGGCTTTTTAACTATGGCTACACCTTC. Translation: CASSVNPGTGLFNYGYTF. The genes are TRBV19 and TRBJ1-2; 9 bases are shared with TRBD1. This CDR3 has 18 amino acids. Looked up from germline, CDR1 is LNHDA and CDR2 is SQIVND (reference sequence). V lost 5 bases to trimming and J lost 1 base; unmatched junction nucleotides: 14.

The genes are TRBV5-8 and TRBJ2-7; the match to TRBD1 covers 7 bases. Germline values: CDR1 SGHTS, CDR2 YDEGEE. Trimming cost V 0 bases and J 0 bases; bases outside gene matches: 3. CDR3 size: 15 residues. The CDR3 DNA is TGTGCCAGCAGCTTGGCCGGGACAGCCTCCTACGAGCAGTACTTC. It specifies CASSLAGTASYEQYF.

This clone came up a few times. The rearrangement uses TRBV6-2 or TRBV6-3 and TRBJ2-7; the D gene is possibly TRBD2 (5 bases). V dropped 2 bases and J dropped 7 bases, with 18 bases sitting between them. CDR3 size: 15 residues. Germline assignment: CDR1 MNHEY and CDR2 SVGEGT. DNA for the CDR3: TGTGCCAGCAGTTACCATGGGAGAGGAGAAGGGGAGCAGTACTTC. It encodes CASSYHGRGEGEQYF.

The J gene is TRBJ2-6, the V gene TRBV4-3; D remains ambiguous. Germline V gene sequence: CDR1 LGHNA, CDR2 YSLEER. The CDR3 sequence is 17 residues long. V was shortened by 1 base and J by 0 bases, with 10 bases between the two germline ends. DNA of the CDR3: TGCGCCAGCAGCCAAGGAGCCCAAAGCTCTGGGGCCAACGTCCTGACTTTC. Translated: CASSQGAQSSGANVLTF.

The CDR3 bases are TGCAGTGCTAGTCCTAGCTTCTCAGATACGCAGTATTTT. This codes for CSASPSFSDTQYF. V is TRBV20-1 and J is TRBJ2-3, with a tentative D call TRBD2 (5 bases). Trimming shortened V by 3 bases and J by 4 bases, and 11 bases separated the two germline ends. Germline V lookup: CDR1 DFQATT, CDR2 SNEGSKA (reference sequence). CDR3 length equals 13 residues.

In regard to this clone: Other DNA sequences in the same sample also yield this CDR3. The chain links TRBV18 to TRBJ1-6, with 10 bases lining up with TRBD1. Trimming at V came to 3 bases and at J to 8 bases, leaving 1 base not matched to a gene. The germline V gene encodes CDR1 KGHSH and CDR2 LQKENI. The CDR3 loop spans 14 amino acids. The CDR3, as DNA: TGTGCCAGCTCACCCGGGACAGGGGATTCACCCCTCCACTTT. Amino acid sequence: CASSPGTGDSPLHF.

In nucleotides, the CDR3 is TGTGCCAGCAGGAAAGGACAGGGAAACACCATATATTTT. Translation: CASRKGQGNTIYF. The chain combines TRBV27 with TRBJ1-3, with a tentative D call TRBD1 (6 bases). CDR3 length: 13 amino acids. Germline assignment: CDR1 MNHEY and CDR2 SMNVEV (reference sequence). V lost 6 bases and J lost 4, with 10 bases in between.

The V gene is TRBV7-6, the J gene TRBJ2-7; TRBD1 agrees at 8 bases. The germline gives CDR1 SGHVS, CDR2 FNYEAQ. The CDR3 contains 15 residues. V shed 5 bases and J 0 bases; nucleotides not matched to a gene: 6. CDR3 coding DNA: TGTGCCAGCAGCGTGGACAGGGCCCGCTCCTACGAGCAGTACTTC. This sequence encodes CASSVDRARSYEQYF. The whole variable domain, remainder taken from reference TRBV7-6 and TRBJ2-7, is GAGVSQSPRYKVTKRGQDVALRCDPISGHVSLYWYRQALGQGPEFLTYFNYEAQQDKSGLPNDRFSAERPEGSISTLTIQRTEQRDSAMYRCASSVDRARSYEQYFGPGTRLTVT.